The 26 T cell receptor beta chains listed next were all sequenced from one sample in a study of metastatic and nonmetastatic thyroid tumors. TCRdb re-called clones via MiXCR from the PCR reads. The data contain about 92,000 clones, more than 13% of them seen just once; the ten biggest clones take up roughly 3.9%. No treatment of any kind had been given to any patient before thyroid surgery. The sequencing sample was made of blood. The origin of the receptors is a female donor with papillary thyroid cancer or a benign thyroid nodule (not recorded which). Some clones in this sample may be carry-over from other donors' samples.

In this sample, this clone turned up many times. This chain joins TRBV4-1 and TRBJ2-7; 11 positions agree with TRBD1. Trimming cost V 4 bases and J 3 bases; bases outside gene matches: 2. Germline values: CDR1 MGHRA, CDR2 YSYEKL. The CDR3 length is 14 residues. The CDR3 protein is CASSRDRGNYEQYF. The CDR3 nucleotides are TGCGCCAGCAGCCGGGACAGGGGGAACTACGAGCAGTACTTC.

The chain combines TRBV28 with TRBJ1-1; 10 nucleotides line up with TRBD1. CDR1 and CDR2 from the germline V gene are MDHEN and SYDVKM. The V segment lost 3 bases and the J segment 0 bases; nucleotides outside the gene matches: 10. There are 18 residues in the CDR3. CDR3 DNA sequence: TGTGCCAGCAGTTTTACAGAAGAGACAGGGGGCGTGAACACTGAAGCTTTCTTT. Its protein is CASSFTEETGGVNTEAFF.

This clone was observed many times. The chain has TRBV7-8 and TRBJ2-5; no clear D gene. This CDR3 region has 17 residues. Germline CDR1 SGHVS, CDR2 FQNEAQ. The V end was cut by 0 bases, the J end by 5 bases, with 19 bases between. The CDR3 sequence: CASSLAGFGRPRETQYF. CDR3 coding DNA: TGTGCCAGCAGCTTAGCCGGTTTCGGCAGGCCCCGGGAGACCCAGTACTTC. Complete variable domain (other parts from reference TRBV7-8 and TRBJ2-5): GAGVSQSPRYKVAKRGQDVALRCDPISGHVSLFWYQQALGQGPEFLTYFQNEAQLDKSGLPSDRFFAERPEGSVSTLKIQRTQQEDSAVYLCASSLAGFGRPRETQYFGPGTRLLVL.

This clone appeared many times. The chain recombines TRBV28 with TRBJ1-5; D is ambiguous. The CDR3 spans 16 residues. Trimming stripped 3 bases from V and 2 bases from J, with 14 bases between. Germline CDR1 is MDHEN and CDR2 is SYDVKM. CDR3 amino acids: CASSLSWTRGNQPQHF. CDR3 nucleotides: TGTGCCAGCAGTTTGTCCTGGACTCGTGGCAATCAGCCCCAGCATTTT. Full variable domain (missing parts from reference TRBV28 and TRBJ1-5): DVKVTQSSRYLVKRTGEKVFLECVQDMDHENMFWYRQDPGLGLRLIYFSYDVKMKEKGDIPEGYSVSREKKERFSLILESASTNQTSMYLCASSLSWTRGNQPQHFGDGTRLSIL.

Many counts were recorded for this clone. The genes are TRBV2 and TRBJ2-3, with 7 bases fitting TRBD1. V lost 2 bases to trimming and J lost 6 bases; unmatched junction nucleotides: 11. Germline V lookup: CDR1 SNHLY, CDR2 FYNNEI. The CDR3 covers 16 residues. CDR3 nucleotides: TGTGCCAGCAGTGAAAGGGGCGAGGGGGCCCGGGATACGCAGTATTTT. It is translated as CASSERGEGARDTQYF.

Regarding this clone: At one end, the junction sequence differs from germline, possibly due to a read error. This chain uses TRBV5-8 with TRBJ1-5; D unclear. This CDR3 region has 16 residues. Germline CDR1 and CDR2: SGHTS and YDEGEE. The CDR3 DNA reads TGTACCAGCAGCTTGTTGGGCGTCTCTTCTAATCAGCCCCAGCATTTT. Translated, it gives CTSSLLGVSSNQPQHF. The full variable domain, its missing parts supplied by reference TRBV5-8 and TRBJ1-5, is EAGVTQSPTHLIKTRGQQATLRCSPISGHTSVYWYQQALGLGLQFLLWYDEGEERNRGNFPPRFSGRQFPNYSSELNVNALELEDSALYLCTSSLLGVSSNQPQHFGDGTRLSIL.

Many counts were recorded for this clone. This specimen includes other DNA sequences encoding the same CDR3. This chain connects TRBV19 to TRBJ2-4; 9 nucleotides agree with TRBD1. V lost 5 bases, J lost 8 bases, and 7 bases stayed unmatched. The CDR3 consists of 14 residues. Germline values: CDR1 LNHDA, CDR2 SQIVND (reference sequence). CDR3 nucleotide sequence: TGTGCCAGTAGTCCCCGGGACAGGGTTGACATTCAGTACTTC. This codes for CASSPRDRVDIQYF.

This clone was recorded many times. The rearrangement links TRBV20-1 to TRBJ1-2; 7 nucleotides match TRBD1. CDR3 length: 13 amino acids. Germline CDR1 is DFQATT and CDR2 is SNEGSKA (reference sequence). V was clipped by 7 bases and J by 1 base; unmatched bases: 6. Written as DNA, the CDR3 is TGCAGTGTCGGGGACAGCGTTAACTATGGCTACACCTTC. This gives the protein CSVGDSVNYGYTF.

This clone was observed many times. This chain connects TRBV6-2 or TRBV6-3 to TRBJ2-5; TRBD2 agrees at 8 bases. V trimming: 0 bases; J trimming: 4 bases; junction bases outside the gene matches: 4. The CDR3 has 15 residues. In germline, CDR1 is MNHEY, CDR2 SVGEGT. CDR3 DNA: TGTGCCAGCAGTTACTCGGGGCTAGCGGGAGAGACCCAGTACTTC. This sequence encodes CASSYSGLAGETQYF.

This clone showed up just a few times. The chain uses TRBV5-4 and TRBJ2-3, with no clear D. Trimming pared 3 bases from V and 2 bases from J, leaving 13 bases between. CDR1 and CDR2 (germline): SGHNT, YYREEE (reference sequence). This CDR3 is built from 15 residues. The CDR3 region is CASSSSSSNTDTQYF. DNA for the CDR3: TGTGCCAGCAGCTCGTCGTCTTCTAACACAGATACGCAGTATTTT.

This clone has a count of ten or more. At the DNA level, this CDR3 is encoded by other sequences in the same sample as well. The chain recombines TRBV20-1 with TRBJ2-3; D not certain. The CDR3 totals 15 residues. Germline V gene data show CDR1 as DFQATT and CDR2 as SNEGSKA (reference sequence). Trimming shortened V by 6 bases and J by 0 bases, and 16 bases separated the two germline ends. The CDR3 here is CSAPWLGLSTDTQYF. CDR3 sequence (DNA): TGCAGTGCCCCTTGGCTAGGGTTAAGCACAGATACGCAGTATTTT.

This clone was observed at least ten times. The chain carries TRBV7-2 and TRBJ2-5; D ambiguous. Germline values: CDR1 SGHTA, CDR2 FQGNSA. This CDR3 spans 14 amino acids. The germline V and J ends were trimmed by 1 base and 3 bases, with 9 bases remaining between them. CDR3 nucleotide sequence: TGTGCCAGCAGCTTAGATAGGGTCGAAGAGACCCAGTACTTC. Translating gives CASSLDRVEETQYF.

The rearrangement uses TRBV11-1 and TRBJ1-2; D might be TRBD1 (5 bases). V was clipped by 5 bases and J by 1 base, with 17 bases between them. The CDR3 contains 16 residues. From germline, CDR1 is SGHAT and CDR2 FQDESV (reference sequence). Written as DNA, the CDR3 is TGTGCCAGCAGCACAGTGATGGAAAGGGGTAACTATGGCTACACCTTC. As protein: CASSTVMERGNYGYTF.

This clone was found many times. This sequence joins TRBV6-1 and TRBJ1-5; perhaps TRBD1 as D (5 bases). The CDR3 covers 18 residues. V was clipped by 3 bases and J by 0 bases, with 18 bases between them. The germline CDR1 and CDR2 sequences are MNHNS and SASEGT. The CDR3 DNA reads TGTGCCAGCAGTGACCGGGACCCCCGAAGAAGTAGCAATCAGCCCCAGCATTTT. It is translated as CASSDRDPRRSSNQPQHF.

This clone was detected many times. This rearrangement joins TRBV10-2 to TRBJ1-2; no firm D call. CDR3 length: 13 residues. Germline V gene data show CDR1 as WSHSY and CDR2 as SAAADI. V was shortened by 0 bases and J by 8 bases, with 10 bases between the two germline ends. CDR3 amino acids: CASSESLTGGYTF. CDR3 nucleotides: TGCGCCAGCAGTGAGTCCCTGACGGGGGGCTACACCTTC.

This clone was observed many times. J is TRBJ1-6 and V is TRBV6-2 or TRBV6-3; no clear D gene. The CDR3 contains 14 residues. With 7 bases removed from V and 5 bases from J, the gap between germline ends came to 12 bases. Germline lookup yields CDR1 MNHEY and CDR2 SVGEGT. CDR3 region: CASKSAGDNSPLHF. CDR3 coding DNA: TGTGCCAGCAAATCGGCTGGGGATAATTCACCCCTCCACTTT.

In regard to this clone: A clone one base away is much larger, so this may be a read error. The chain employs TRBV2 and TRBJ2-3, with TRBD2 matching over 9 bases. Per germline, CDR1 SNHLY and CDR2 FYNNEI. The junction had 10 bases not matched to a gene; V was cut back by 7 bases and J by 2 bases. The CDR3 length is 16 residues. The CDR3 nucleotides read TGTGCCAGCACTAAAATAGCGGGGGCCATCACAGATACGCAGTATTTT. Translation gives CASTKIAGAITDTQYF.

This clone occurred many times. This chain joins TRBV28 and TRBJ1-1; TRBD1 aligns across 7 bases. V lost 5 bases, J lost 11 bases, and 8 bases stayed unmatched. This CDR3 is built from 12 residues. Germline loops: CDR1 MDHEN, CDR2 SYDVKM. The CDR3 DNA sequence: TGTGCCAGCAGTCCCTTACAGGGGTCGGCTTTCTTT. Protein product: CASSPLQGSAFF. The whole variable domain, remainder taken from reference TRBV28 and TRBJ1-1, is DVKVTQSSRYLVKRTGEKVFLECVQDMDHENMFWYRQDPGLGLRLIYFSYDVKMKEKGDIPEGYSVSREKKERFSLILESASTNQTSMYLCASSPLQGSAFFGQGTRLTVV.

This clone was detected many times. The chain couples TRBV14 to TRBJ1-3, with a possible D match to TRBD1 (6 bases). Trimming cost V 4 bases and J 0 bases, with 13 bases left between them. This CDR3 is built from 16 residues. Per the germline V gene, CDR1 is SGHDN and CDR2 is FVKESK. CDR3 in DNA: TGTGCCAGCAGCCCCCAACAGGGAGTCTCTGGAAACACCATATATTTT. It encodes CASSPQQGVSGNTIYF.

This clone was counted a few times. Possible read error: a much larger clone is one base away. The chain employs TRBV9 and TRBJ1-6; D is uncertain. CDR1 SGDLS and CDR2 YYNGEE come from the germline V gene. The CDR3 extends over 15 amino acids. The V end lost 2 bases, the J end lost 6 bases, and 12 bases lay between the germline ends. The CDR3, as DNA: TGTGCCAGCAGCGTCGGGGTGAATCGTAATTCACCCCTCCACTTT. The encoded protein is CASSVGVNRNSPLHF.

This clone showed up many times. This CDR3 reads CASSSGGNVFEAFF. CDR3 in DNA: TGCGCCAGCAGCTCAGGGGGTAATGTATTTGAAGCTTTCTTT. The chain carries TRBV5-1 and TRBJ1-1; TRBD1 agrees at 7 bases. Germline loops: CDR1 SGHRS, CDR2 YFSETQ. V dropped 3 bases and J dropped 7; count of bases not matched to a gene: 9. The CDR3 consists of 14 residues.

Concerning this clone: This may be a read error: a much more frequent sequence differs by one nucleotide. The V and J genes are TRBV5-6 and TRBJ1-1, with no clear D. The CDR3 length is 14 residues. From germline, CDR1 is SGHDT and CDR2 YYEEEE. The V end lost 6 bases, the J end lost 3 bases, and 15 bases lay between the germline ends. CDR3 nucleotides: TGTGCCAGCATCTCTCAGGACCGCGACACTGAAGCTTTCTTT. It specifies CASISQDRDTEAFF.

This clone occurred many times. The V gene is TRBV19, the J gene TRBJ2-1; 11 bases align to TRBD2. Losses at the gene ends were 6 bases for V and 6 bases for J; bases not matched to a gene: 10. Germline loops: CDR1 LNHDA, CDR2 SQIVND (reference sequence). The CDR3 extends over 16 amino acids. DNA for the CDR3: TGTGCCAGTAGCCTAACAGGGACTAGCGGCGCCAATGAGCAGTTCTTC. Encoded protein: CASSLTGTSGANEQFF.

V is TRBV3-1 and J is TRBJ1-2; 9 bases align to TRBD1. The germline CDR1 and CDR2 sequences are LGHDT and YNNKEL (reference sequence). There are 14 residues in the CDR3. V lost 5 bases to trimming and J lost 1 base; unmatched junction nucleotides: 2. In DNA, the CDR3 is TGTGCCAGCAGCGGGACAGGGCGTAACTATGGCTACACCTTC. It specifies CASSGTGRNYGYTF.

In its sample, this clone was seen many times. The genes are TRBV30 and TRBJ1-2; D not resolved. The V end was cut by 2 bases, the J end by 5 bases, with 12 bases between. The CDR3 sequence is 13 residues long. The germline gives CDR1 GTSNPN, CDR2 SVGIG (reference sequence). The CDR3 is CAWSPRLWYGYTF. CDR3 coding DNA: TGTGCCTGGAGTCCGAGGTTGTGGTATGGCTACACCTTC.

This chain links TRBV5-6 with TRBJ1-1; the D gene is possibly TRBD1 (6 bases). Germline V CDR1 and CDR2: SGHDT, YYEEEE. There are 15 residues in the CDR3. V was pared by 2 bases and J by 3 bases, with 14 bases between. CDR3 sequence: CASSLQGVWDTEAFF. CDR3 nucleotides: TGTGCCAGCAGCTTACAGGGAGTATGGGACACTGAAGCTTTCTTT.